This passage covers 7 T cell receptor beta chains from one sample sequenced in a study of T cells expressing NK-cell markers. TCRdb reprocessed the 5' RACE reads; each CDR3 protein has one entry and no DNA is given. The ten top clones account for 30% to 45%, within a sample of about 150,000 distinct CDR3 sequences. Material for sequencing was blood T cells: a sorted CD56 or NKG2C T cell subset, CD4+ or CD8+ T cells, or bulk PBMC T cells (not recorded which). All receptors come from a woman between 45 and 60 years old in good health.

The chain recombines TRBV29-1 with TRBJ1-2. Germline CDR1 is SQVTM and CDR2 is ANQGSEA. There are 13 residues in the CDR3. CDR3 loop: CSVEDRAFYGYTF.

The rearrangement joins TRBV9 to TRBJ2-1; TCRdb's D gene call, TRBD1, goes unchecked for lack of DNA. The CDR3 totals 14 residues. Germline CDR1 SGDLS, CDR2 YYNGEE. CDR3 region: CASAKWGTSIEQFF.

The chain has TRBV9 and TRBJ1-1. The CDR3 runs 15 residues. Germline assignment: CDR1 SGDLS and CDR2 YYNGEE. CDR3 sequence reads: CASSSFDMSVTEAFF.

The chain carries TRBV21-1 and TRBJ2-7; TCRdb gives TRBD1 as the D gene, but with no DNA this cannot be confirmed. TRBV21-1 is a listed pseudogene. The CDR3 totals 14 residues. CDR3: CASSVGTGGYEQYF.

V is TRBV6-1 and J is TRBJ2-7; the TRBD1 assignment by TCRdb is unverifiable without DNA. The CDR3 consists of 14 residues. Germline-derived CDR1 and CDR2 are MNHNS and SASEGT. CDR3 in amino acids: CANSEGQGSYEQYF.

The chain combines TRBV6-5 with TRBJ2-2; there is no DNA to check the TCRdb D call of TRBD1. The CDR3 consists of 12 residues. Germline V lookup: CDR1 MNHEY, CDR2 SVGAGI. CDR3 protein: CASSPGPRELFF.

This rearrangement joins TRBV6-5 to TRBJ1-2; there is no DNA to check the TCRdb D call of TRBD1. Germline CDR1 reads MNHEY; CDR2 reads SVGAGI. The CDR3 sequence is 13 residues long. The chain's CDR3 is CASSPGIPYGYTF.